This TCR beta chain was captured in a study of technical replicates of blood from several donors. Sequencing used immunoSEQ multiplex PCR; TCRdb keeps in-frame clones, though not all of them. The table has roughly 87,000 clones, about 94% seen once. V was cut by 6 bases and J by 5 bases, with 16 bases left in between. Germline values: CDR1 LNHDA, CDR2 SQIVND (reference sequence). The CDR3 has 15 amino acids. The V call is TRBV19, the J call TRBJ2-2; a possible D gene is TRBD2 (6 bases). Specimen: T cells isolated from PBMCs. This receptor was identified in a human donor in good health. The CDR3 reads CASRGLSSATGELFF. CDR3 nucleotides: TGTGCCAGTAGAGGCCTTTCTAGCGCGACCGGGGAGCTGTTTTTT.